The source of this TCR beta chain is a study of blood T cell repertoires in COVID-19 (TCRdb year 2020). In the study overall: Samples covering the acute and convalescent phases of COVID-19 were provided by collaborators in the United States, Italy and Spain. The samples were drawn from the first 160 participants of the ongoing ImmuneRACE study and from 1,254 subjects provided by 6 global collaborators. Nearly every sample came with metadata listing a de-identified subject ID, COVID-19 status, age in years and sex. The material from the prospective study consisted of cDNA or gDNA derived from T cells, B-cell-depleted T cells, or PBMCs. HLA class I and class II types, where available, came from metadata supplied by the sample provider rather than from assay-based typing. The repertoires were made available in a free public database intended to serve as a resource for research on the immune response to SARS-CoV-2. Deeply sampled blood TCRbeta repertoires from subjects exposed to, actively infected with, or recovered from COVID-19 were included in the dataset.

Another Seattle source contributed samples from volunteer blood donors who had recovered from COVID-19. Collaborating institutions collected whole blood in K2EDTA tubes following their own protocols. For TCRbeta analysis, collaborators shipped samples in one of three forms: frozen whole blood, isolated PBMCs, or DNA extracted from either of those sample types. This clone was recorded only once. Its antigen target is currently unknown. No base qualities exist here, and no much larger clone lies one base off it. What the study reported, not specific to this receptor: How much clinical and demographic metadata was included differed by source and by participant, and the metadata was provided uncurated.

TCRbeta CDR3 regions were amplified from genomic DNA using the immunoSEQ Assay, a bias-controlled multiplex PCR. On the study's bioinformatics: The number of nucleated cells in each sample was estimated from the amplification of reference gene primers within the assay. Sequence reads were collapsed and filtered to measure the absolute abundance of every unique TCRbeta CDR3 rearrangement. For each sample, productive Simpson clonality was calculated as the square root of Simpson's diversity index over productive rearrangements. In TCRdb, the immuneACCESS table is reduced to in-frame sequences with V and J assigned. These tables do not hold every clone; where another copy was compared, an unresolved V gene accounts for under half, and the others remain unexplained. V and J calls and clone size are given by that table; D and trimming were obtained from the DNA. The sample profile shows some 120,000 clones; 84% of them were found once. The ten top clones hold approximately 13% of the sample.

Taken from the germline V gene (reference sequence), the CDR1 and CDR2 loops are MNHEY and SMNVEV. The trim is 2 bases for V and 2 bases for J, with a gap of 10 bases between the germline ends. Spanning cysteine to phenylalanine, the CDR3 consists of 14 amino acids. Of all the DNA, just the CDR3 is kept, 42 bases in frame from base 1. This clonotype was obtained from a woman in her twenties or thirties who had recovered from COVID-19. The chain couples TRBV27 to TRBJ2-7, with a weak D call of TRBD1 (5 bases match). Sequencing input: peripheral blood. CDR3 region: CASSLQGPAYEQYF. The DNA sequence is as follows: TGTGCCAGCAGTTTACAGGGTCCGGCCTACGAGCAGTACTTC.